This is a list of T cell receptor beta chains from one sample in a study of regulatory T cells in long-lasting Graves disease. TCRdb used MiXCR to reprocess the multiplex PCR reads, holding one entry per CDR3 protein. Among 400,000 to 500,000 distinct CDR3 sequences listed, about 20% were seen once. The sample in question was peripheral blood mononuclear cells (PBMCs), obtained when the disease was refractory, from a patient treated with antithyroid drugs. The receptor source for this set is a female donor with Graves disease. The CDR3 runs from the conserved cysteine through the conserved F or W. The D gene is left open where the match is weak. Some rows mark clone size as missing; the rest say once, few, many or name a class of expanded clone.

CDR3aa | CDR3nt | d_gene | abundance | j_gene | v_gene
CASSQGGDRPQHF | TGTGCCAGCAGCCAGGGTGGGGATCGGCCCCAGCATTTT | - | many | TRBJ1-5 | TRBV7-2
CSARGDRDYEQYF | TGCAGTGCTAGGGGGGACAGGGACTACGAGCAGTACTTC | TRBD1 | - | TRBJ2-7 | TRBV20-1
CASKISGNTEAFF | TGTGCCAGCAAGATATCGGGGAACACTGAAGCTTTCTTT | - | many | TRBJ1-1 | TRBV6-1
CAQHNYGYTF | TGTGCCCAGCATAACTATGGCTACACCTTC | - | many | TRBJ1-2 | TRBV30
CASSLPTSGYTYEQYF | TGTGCCAGCAGTTTGCCGACTAGCGGGTATACCTACGAGCAGTACTTC | TRBD2 | many | TRBJ2-7 | TRBV28
CASRGAGGEETQYF | TGTGCCAGCAGGGGTGCTGGGGGCGAGGAGACCCAGTACTTC | - | many | TRBJ2-5 | TRBV28
CSAREAQGAVTEAFF | TGCAGTGCTAGAGAGGCACAGGGGGCGGTCACTGAAGCTTTCTTT | TRBD1 | many | TRBJ1-1 | TRBV20-1
CASSLAGNVGGYTF | TGTGCCAGCAGCTTAGCAGGGAATGTAGGTGGCTACACCTTC | - | few | TRBJ1-2 | TRBV7-9
CASSPSFSYEQYF | TGTGCCAGTAGTCCTTCTTTCTCCTACGAGCAGTACTTC | - | few | TRBJ2-7 | TRBV19
CASYGQGGSTDTQYF | TGTGCCAGCTATGGACAGGGAGGTTCCACAGATACGCAGTATTTT | TRBD1 | - | TRBJ2-3 | TRBV7-2
CASSEVLGGGGNQPQHF | TGTGCCAGCAGTGAAGTCCTGGGTGGGGGGGGCAATCAGCCCCAGCATTTT | - | few | TRBJ1-5 | TRBV6-1
CSARTDRGNEQFF | TGCAGTGCTAGAACGGACAGGGGTAATGAGCAGTTCTTC | TRBD1 | - | TRBJ2-1 | TRBV20-1
CASCTDTLGAFF | TGTGCCAGCTGCACGGATACACTTGGGGCTTTCTTT | - | many | TRBJ1-1 | TRBV12-3/TRBV12-4
CPRRGPGYYEQYF | TGTCCCCGGAGAGGACCCGGATACTACGAGCAGTACTTC | - | many | TRBJ2-7 | TRBV28
CASSLKGQITEAFF | TGTGCCAGCAGCTTAAAGGGGCAGATCACTGAAGCTTTCTTT | - | few | TRBJ1-1 | TRBV7-2
CASSWMGGRGTDTQYF | TGTGCCAGCAGCTGGATGGGCGGGAGAGGCACAGATACGCAGTATTTT | TRBD2 | - | TRBJ2-3 | TRBV11-3
CASSSMDGFQETQYF | TGTGCCAGCAGTTCTATGGACGGGTTCCAAGAGACCCAGTACTTC | - | - | TRBJ2-5 | TRBV12-3/TRBV12-4
CSARGGPGTSGGTQETQYF | TGCAGTGCTAGAGGGGGACCCGGGACTAGCGGGGGGACCCAAGAGACCCAGTACTTC | TRBD2 | few | TRBJ2-5 | TRBV20-1
CASSIDGGIYNEQFF | TGTGCCAGTAGTATAGACGGGGGGATCTACAATGAGCAGTTCTTC | TRBD2 | few | TRBJ2-1 | TRBV19
CASSYGQVTDTQYF | TGTGCCAGCAGCTACGGACAGGTCACAGATACGCAGTATTTT | TRBD1 | - | TRBJ2-3 | TRBV7-9
CAISEVFVGEKGEQYF | TGTGCCATCAGTGAGGTATTTGTGGGAGAGAAAGGCGAGCAGTACTTC | - | many | TRBJ2-7 | TRBV10-3
CASSLWSVRSVETQYF | TGTGCCAGCAGTTTATGGTCGGTCAGGAGTGTGGAGACCCAGTACTTC | - | many | TRBJ2-5 | TRBV28
CASSLTADTSSYEQYF | TGTGCCAGCAGTTTAACCGCCGACACGAGCTCCTACGAGCAGTACTTC | - | many | TRBJ2-7 | TRBV28
CASSLAGGNRGNIQYF | TGCGCCAGCAGCTTGGCCGGTGGTAACCGGGGAAACATTCAGTACTTC | - | few | TRBJ2-4 | TRBV5-1
CASNFGRSNQPQHF | TGTGCCAGCAACTTTGGGCGTAGCAATCAGCCCCAGCATTTT | - | few | TRBJ1-5 | TRBV2
CASSLDPLSPLHF | TGTGCCAGCAGCTTAGATCCGCTTTCACCCCTCCACTTT | - | many | TRBJ1-6 | TRBV7-2
CASSYLSRTTNYGYTF | TGTGCCAGCAGTTACTTGAGTCGGACGACTAACTATGGCTACACCTTC | - | many | TRBJ1-2 | TRBV6-5
CASSFGQGAQNEQFF | TGTGCCAGCAGTTTTGGGCAGGGGGCGCAAAATGAGCAGTTCTTC | TRBD1 | - | TRBJ2-1 | TRBV12-3/TRBV12-4
CAISAGPSDEQYF | TGTGCCATCAGTGCAGGGCCAAGTGACGAGCAGTACTTC | - | many | TRBJ2-7 | TRBV10-3
CASSIVNSVVSGNTIYF | TGTGCCAGTAGTATAGTGAACAGTGTCGTCTCTGGAAACACCATATATTTT | - | - | TRBJ1-3 | TRBV19
CASSETGGYQPQHF | TGTGCCAGCAGTGAGACGGGGGGTTATCAGCCCCAGCATTTT | - | many | TRBJ1-5 | TRBV6-1
CSARIDRDTEAFF | TGCAGTGCTAGGATTGACAGGGACACTGAAGCTTTCTTT | TRBD1 | many | TRBJ1-1 | TRBV20-1
CASSQSTGISYEQYF | TGTGCCAGCAGCCAATCAACCGGGATCTCCTACGAGCAGTACTTC | - | few | TRBJ2-7 | TRBV14